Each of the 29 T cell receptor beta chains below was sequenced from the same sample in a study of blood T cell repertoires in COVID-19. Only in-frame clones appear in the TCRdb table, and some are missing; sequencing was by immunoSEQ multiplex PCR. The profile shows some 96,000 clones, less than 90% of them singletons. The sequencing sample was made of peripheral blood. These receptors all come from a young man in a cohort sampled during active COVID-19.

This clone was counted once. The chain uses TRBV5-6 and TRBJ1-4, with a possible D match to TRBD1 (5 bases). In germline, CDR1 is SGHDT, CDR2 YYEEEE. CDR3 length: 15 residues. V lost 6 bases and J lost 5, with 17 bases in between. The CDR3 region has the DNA TGTGCCAGCACCCGGGAGGGACGAGAAAATGAAAAACTGTTTTTT. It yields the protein CASTREGRENEKLFF.

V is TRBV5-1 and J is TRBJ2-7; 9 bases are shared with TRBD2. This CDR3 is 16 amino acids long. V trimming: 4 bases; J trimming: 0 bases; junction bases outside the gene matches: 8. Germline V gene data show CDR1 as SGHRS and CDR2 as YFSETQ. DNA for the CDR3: TGCGCCAGCAGCGCCAATAGCGGGGGCCGCTCCTACGAGCAGTACTTC. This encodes CASSANSGGRSYEQYF. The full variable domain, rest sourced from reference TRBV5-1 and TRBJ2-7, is KAGVTQTPRYLIKTRGQQVTLSCSPISGHRSVSWYQQTPGQGLQFLFEYFSETQRNKGNFPGRFSGRQFSNSRSEMNVSTLELGDSALYLCASSANSGGRSYEQYFGPGTRLTVT.

CDR3: CASSPRTGTVSEQYF. The CDR3 coding sequence is TGTGCCAGTAGCCCCCGGACAGGTACAGTAAGCGAGCAGTACTTC. The chain combines TRBV19 with TRBJ2-7, with 7 nucleotides matching TRBD1. CDR1 LNHDA and CDR2 SQIVND come from the germline V gene (reference sequence). Trimming at V came to 6 bases and at J to 6 bases, leaving 14 bases not matched to a gene. The CDR3 has 15 residues.

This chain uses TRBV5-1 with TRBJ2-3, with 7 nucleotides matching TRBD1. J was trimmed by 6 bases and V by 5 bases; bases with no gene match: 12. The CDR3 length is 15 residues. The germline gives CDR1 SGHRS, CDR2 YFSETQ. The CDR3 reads CASRAGTVVQDTQYF. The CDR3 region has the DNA TGCGCCAGCAGGGCCGGGACAGTTGTTCAGGATACGCAGTATTTT.

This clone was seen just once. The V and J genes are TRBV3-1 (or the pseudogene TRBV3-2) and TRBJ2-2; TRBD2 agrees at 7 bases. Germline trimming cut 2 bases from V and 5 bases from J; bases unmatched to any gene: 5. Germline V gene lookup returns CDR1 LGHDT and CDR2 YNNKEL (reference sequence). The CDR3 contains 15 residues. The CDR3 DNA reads TGTGCCAGCAGCCAAAATAGCGGGCGGACCGGGGAGCTGTTTTTT. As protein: CASSQNSGRTGELFF.

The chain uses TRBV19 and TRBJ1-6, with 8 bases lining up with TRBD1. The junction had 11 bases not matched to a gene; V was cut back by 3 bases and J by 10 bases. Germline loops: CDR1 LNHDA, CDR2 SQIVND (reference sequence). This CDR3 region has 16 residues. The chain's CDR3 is CASSMEVGTGHSPLHF. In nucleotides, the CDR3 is TGTGCCAGTAGTATGGAGGTAGGGACAGGACACTCACCCCTCCACTTT.

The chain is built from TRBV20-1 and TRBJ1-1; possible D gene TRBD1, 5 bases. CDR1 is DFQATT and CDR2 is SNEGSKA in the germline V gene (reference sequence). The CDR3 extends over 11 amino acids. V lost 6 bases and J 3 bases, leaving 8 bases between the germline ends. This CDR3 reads CSAIRDTEAFF. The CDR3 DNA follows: TGCAGTGCCATCAGGGACACTGAAGCTTTCTTT.

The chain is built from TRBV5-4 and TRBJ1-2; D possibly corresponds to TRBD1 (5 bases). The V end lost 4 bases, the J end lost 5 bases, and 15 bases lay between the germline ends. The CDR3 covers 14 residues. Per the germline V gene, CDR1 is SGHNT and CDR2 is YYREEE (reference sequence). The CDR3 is CASSLRSQGYGYTF. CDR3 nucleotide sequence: TGTGCCAGCAGCCTGCGTTCTCAGGGTTATGGCTACACCTTC.

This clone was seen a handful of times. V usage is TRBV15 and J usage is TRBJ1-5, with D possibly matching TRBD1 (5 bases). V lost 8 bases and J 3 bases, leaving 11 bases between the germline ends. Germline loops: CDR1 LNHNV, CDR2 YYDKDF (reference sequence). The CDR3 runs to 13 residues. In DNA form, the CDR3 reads TGTGCCACCCGACGACAGTCCAATCAGCCCCAGCATTTT. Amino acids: CATRRQSNQPQHF.

CDR3 protein: CASSLNGVTGELFF. CDR3 nucleotides: TGTGCCAGCAGCTTAAACGGGGTCACCGGGGAGCTGTTTTTT. This chain uses TRBV7-2 with TRBJ2-2; D possibly corresponds to TRBD2 (5 bases). The CDR3 is 14 residues long. Germline values: CDR1 SGHTA, CDR2 FQGNSA. Trimming removed 2 bases from V and 4 bases from J, with 8 bases in between.

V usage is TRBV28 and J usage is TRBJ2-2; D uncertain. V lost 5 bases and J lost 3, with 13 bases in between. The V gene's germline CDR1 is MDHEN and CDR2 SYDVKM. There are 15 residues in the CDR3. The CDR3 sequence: CASSPAVGYTGELFF. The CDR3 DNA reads TGTGCCAGCAGTCCCGCAGTTGGCTACACCGGGGAGCTGTTTTTT.

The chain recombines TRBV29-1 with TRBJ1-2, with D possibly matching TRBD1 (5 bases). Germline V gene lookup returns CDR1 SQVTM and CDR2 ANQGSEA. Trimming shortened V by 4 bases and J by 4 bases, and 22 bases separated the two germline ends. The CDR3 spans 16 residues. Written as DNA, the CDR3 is TGCAGCGTTGGAACGAGGTTCACCACGGACATCTATGGCTACACCTTC. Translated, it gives CSVGTRFTTDIYGYTF.

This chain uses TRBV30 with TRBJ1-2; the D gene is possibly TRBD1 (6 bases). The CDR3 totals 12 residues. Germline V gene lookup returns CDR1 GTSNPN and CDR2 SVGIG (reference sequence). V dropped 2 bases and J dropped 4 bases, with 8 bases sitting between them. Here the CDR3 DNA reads TGTGCCTGGAGTCAGGACAGCTATGGCTACACCTTC. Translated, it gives CAWSQDSYGYTF.

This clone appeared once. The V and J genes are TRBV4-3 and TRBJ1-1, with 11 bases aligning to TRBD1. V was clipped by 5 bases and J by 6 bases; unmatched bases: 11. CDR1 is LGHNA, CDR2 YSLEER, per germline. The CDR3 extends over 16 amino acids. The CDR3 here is CASSIALPGQGAEAFF. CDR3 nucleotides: TGCGCCAGCAGCATAGCCCTTCCGGGACAGGGGGCTGAAGCTTTCTTT.

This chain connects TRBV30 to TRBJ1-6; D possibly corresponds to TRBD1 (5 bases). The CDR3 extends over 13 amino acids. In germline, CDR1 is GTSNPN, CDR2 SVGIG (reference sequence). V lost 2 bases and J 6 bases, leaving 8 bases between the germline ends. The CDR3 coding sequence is TGTGCCTGGAGTCCCAGGGCTAATTCACCCCTCCACTTT. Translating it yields CAWSPRANSPLHF. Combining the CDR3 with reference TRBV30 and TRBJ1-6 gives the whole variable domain SQTIHQWPATLVQPVGSPLSLECTVEGTSNPNLYWYRQAAGRGLQLLFYSVGIGQISSEVPQNLSASRPQDRQFILSSKKLLLSDSGFYLCAWSPRANSPLHFGNGTRLTVT.

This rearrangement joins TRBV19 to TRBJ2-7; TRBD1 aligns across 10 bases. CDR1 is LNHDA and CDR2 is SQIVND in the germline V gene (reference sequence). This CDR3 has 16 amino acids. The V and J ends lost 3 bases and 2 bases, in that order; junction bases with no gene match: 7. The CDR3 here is CASSMGPGTGAYEQYF. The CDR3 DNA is TGTGCCAGTAGTATGGGACCCGGGACAGGGGCCTACGAGCAGTACTTC.

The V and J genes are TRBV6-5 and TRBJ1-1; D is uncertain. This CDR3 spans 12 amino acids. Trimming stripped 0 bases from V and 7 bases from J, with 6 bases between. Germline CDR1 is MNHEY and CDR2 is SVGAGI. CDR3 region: CASSYSGREAFF. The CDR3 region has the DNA TGTGCCAGCAGTTACTCGGGCCGTGAAGCTTTCTTT.

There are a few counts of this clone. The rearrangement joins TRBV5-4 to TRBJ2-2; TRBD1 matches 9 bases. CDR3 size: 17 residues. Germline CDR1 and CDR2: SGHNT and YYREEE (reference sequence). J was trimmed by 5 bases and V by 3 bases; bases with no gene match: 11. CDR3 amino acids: CASSSPQGQGATGELFF. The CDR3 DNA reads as TGTGCCAGCAGCTCCCCTCAGGGACAGGGAGCAACCGGGGAGCTGTTTTTT.

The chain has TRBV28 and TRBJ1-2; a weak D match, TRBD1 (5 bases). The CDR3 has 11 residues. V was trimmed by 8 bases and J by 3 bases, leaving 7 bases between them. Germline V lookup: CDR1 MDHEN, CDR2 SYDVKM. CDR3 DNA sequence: TGTGCCAGCCGGGGGGACTATGGCTACACCTTC. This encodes CASRGDYGYTF.

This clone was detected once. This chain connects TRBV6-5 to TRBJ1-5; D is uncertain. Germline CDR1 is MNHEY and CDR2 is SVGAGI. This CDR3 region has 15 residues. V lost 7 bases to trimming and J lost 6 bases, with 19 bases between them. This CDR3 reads CASIGPGLNTQPQHF. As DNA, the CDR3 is TGTGCCAGCATAGGGCCGGGGTTGAATACTCAGCCCCAGCATTTT.

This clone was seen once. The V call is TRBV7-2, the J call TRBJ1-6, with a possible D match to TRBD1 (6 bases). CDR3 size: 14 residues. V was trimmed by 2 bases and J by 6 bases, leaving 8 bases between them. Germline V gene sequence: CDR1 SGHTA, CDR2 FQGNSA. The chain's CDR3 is CASSLSGVNSPLHF. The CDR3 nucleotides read TGTGCCAGCAGCTTATCAGGGGTTAATTCACCCCTCCACTTT.

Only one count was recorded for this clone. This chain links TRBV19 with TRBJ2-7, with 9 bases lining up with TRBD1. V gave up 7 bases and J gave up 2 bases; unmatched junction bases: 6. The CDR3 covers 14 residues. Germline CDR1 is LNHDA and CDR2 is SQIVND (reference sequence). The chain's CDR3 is CASTPGQGAYEQYF. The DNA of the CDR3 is TGTGCCAGTACTCCGGGACAGGGCGCCTACGAGCAGTACTTC.

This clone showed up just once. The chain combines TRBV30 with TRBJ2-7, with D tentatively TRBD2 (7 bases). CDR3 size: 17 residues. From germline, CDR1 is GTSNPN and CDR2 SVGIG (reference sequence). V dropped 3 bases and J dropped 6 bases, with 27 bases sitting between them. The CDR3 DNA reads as TGTGCCTGGAGGCCCCACTCCTCGGGGGGCCTTAGTTTCGAGCAGTACTTC. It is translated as CAWRPHSSGGLSFEQYF.

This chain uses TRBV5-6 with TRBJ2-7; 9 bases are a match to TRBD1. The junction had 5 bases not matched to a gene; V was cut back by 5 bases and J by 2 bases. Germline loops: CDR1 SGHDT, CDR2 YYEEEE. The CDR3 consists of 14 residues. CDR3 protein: CASRWGQGAYEQYF. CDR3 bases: TGTGCCAGCAGGTGGGGACAGGGTGCCTACGAGCAGTACTTC.

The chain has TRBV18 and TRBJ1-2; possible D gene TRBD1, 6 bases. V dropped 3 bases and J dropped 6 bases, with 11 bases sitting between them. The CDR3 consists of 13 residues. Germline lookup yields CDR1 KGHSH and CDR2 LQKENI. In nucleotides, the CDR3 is TGTGCCAGCTCACCGCCGACAGGTGATGGCTACACCTTC. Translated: CASSPPTGDGYTF.

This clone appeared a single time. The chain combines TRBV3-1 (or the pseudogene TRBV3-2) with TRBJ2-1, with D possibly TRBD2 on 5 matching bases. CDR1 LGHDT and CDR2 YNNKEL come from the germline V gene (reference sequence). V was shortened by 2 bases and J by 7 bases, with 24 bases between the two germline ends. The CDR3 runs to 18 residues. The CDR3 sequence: CASSQRLSGGLAGNEQFF. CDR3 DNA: TGTGCCAGCAGCCAAAGACTATCAGGTGGGCTAGCTGGGAATGAGCAGTTCTTC.

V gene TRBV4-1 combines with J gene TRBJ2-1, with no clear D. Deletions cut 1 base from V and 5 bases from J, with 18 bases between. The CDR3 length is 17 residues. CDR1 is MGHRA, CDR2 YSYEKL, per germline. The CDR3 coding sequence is TGCGCCAGCAGCCAAGGTTATAAAAGCGAGCTCGACAATGAGCAGTTCTTC. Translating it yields CASSQGYKSELDNEQFF.

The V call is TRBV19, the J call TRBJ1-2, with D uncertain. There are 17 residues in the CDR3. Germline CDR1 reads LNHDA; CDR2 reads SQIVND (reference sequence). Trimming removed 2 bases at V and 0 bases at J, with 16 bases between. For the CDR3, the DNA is TGTGCCAGTAGTATAAGAAAGGGAGCTCTAGCTAACTATGGCTACACCTTC. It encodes CASSIRKGALANYGYTF.

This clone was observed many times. The CDR3: CASSWGRGNTEAFF. DNA for the CDR3: TGTGCCAGCAGCTGGGGCAGGGGAAACACTGAAGCTTTCTTT. The chain combines TRBV7-2 with TRBJ1-1; D is perhaps TRBD1 (6 bases). The germline V gene has CDR1 SGHTA and CDR2 FQGNSA. The V end was cut by 4 bases, the J end by 2 bases, with 11 bases between. The CDR3 has 14 amino acids.